This T cell receptor beta chain was captured by sequencing in a study of cytomegalovirus exposure and HLA in healthy donors. The germline CDR1 and CDR2 sequences are SQVTM and ANQGSEA. V dropped 3 bases and J dropped 4 bases, with 12 bases sitting between them. CDR3 size: 14 residues. The PCR made use of 60 Vbeta and 13 Jbeta primers. The repertoire was sequenced with immunoSEQ multiplex PCR; TCRdb's copy has only in-frame clones and lacks some. The sample includes 120,000 or so clones, about 10% of them seen just once. The chain combines TRBV29-1 with TRBJ2-2; TRBD1 is a possible D gene (6 bases). Sequenced material: PBMCs. This receptor was taken from a woman aged 18-29 years in good health and CMV-seropositive. In nucleotides, the CDR3 is TGCAGCGTTGATCGACAGGACGTCACCGGGGAGCTGTTTTTT. Protein product: CSVDRQDVTGELFF.